Following are 21 T cell receptor beta chains from one sample sequenced in a study of T cells in Graves' hyperthyroidism and ophthalmopathy. TCR beta CDR3 region amplification was performed from RNA transcripts. HTBI primers drove first-round RT-PCR of the TCR CDR3. TCRdb reprocessed the multiplex PCR reads via MiXCR and lists one record per CDR3 protein. The sample holds a few hundred thousand distinct CDR3 sequences, about 18% seen once. Sequenced input: blood. These receptors came from a man younger than 35 with Graves' ophthalmopathy.

The V gene is TRBV5-8, the J gene TRBJ1-2, with a tentative D call TRBD1 (5 bases). The CDR3 totals 16 residues. Trimming pared 3 bases from V and 8 bases from J, leaving 23 bases between. From germline, CDR1 is SGHTS and CDR2 YDEGEE. The CDR3 loop reads CASSSQKSGAGRGYTF. For the CDR3, the DNA is TGTGCCAGCAGCTCTCAAAAATCTGGGGCAGGAAGGGGCTACACCTTC.

This clonotype was seen ten or more times. The chain is built from TRBV20-1 and TRBJ2-3, with 11 bases identical to TRBD1. The CDR3 length is 14 residues. CDR1 is DFQATT, CDR2 SNEGSKA, per germline (reference sequence). Trimming removed 5 bases from V and 0 bases from J; junction bases left unmatched: 1. The CDR3 DNA reads as TGCAGTGCTGGACAGGGGGCTAGCACAGATACGCAGTATTTT. Translation: CSAGQGASTDTQYF.

This clonotype was observed at least ten times. CDR3 nucleotides: TGCGCCAGCAGCCAAGATAGTAAGAAATGGGGCAATCAGCCCCAGCATTTT. Translated: CASSQDSKKWGNQPQHF. V and J are TRBV4-1 and TRBJ1-5; D not resolved. Trimming left V 0 bases short and J 2 bases short, with 14 bases between. The CDR3 is 17 residues long. Per the germline V gene, CDR1 is MGHRA and CDR2 is YSYEKL.

This clonotype was seen a few times. Germline is not matched at one junction end, which may reflect a read error. The chain links TRBV25-1 to TRBJ1-5, with 11 nucleotides matching TRBD1. In germline, CDR1 is MGHDK, CDR2 SYGVNS. The CDR3 has 19 amino acids. The CDR3 reads CVSSERDRGGVYSNQPQHF. CDR3 nucleotides: TGTGTCAGCAGTGAAAGGGACAGGGGGGGGGTATATAGCAATCAGCCCCAGCATTTT.

This clonotype has at least ten counts. V is TRBV7-2 and J is TRBJ2-1, with 9 bases aligning to TRBD2. The CDR3 sequence is 18 residues long. Germline V gene sequence: CDR1 SGHTA, CDR2 FQGNSA. Losses at the gene ends were 2 bases for V and 1 base for J; bases not matched to a gene: 9. CDR3 sequence: CASSLRSRGGLSYNEQFF. The CDR3 DNA follows: TGTGCCAGCAGCTTAAGGTCGCGGGGGGGCCTATCCTACAATGAGCAGTTCTTC. Variable domain in full (rest from reference TRBV7-2 and TRBJ2-1): GAGVSQSPSNKVTEKGKDVELRCDPISGHTALYWYRQSLGQGLEFLIYFQGNSAPDKSGLPSDRFSAERTGGSVSTLTIQRTQQEDSAVYLCASSLRSRGGLSYNEQFFGPGTRLTVL.

In its sample, this clonotype was seen a few times. The chain joins TRBV5-1 to TRBJ2-1, with TRBD2 matching 12 bases. The CDR3 covers 16 residues. Germline-derived CDR1 and CDR2 are SGHRS and YFSETQ. With 2 bases clipped from V and 4 bases from J, the junction kept 4 bases outside the gene matches. CDR3 region: CASSFLAGGRYNEQFF. In DNA form, the CDR3 reads TGCGCCAGCAGCTTCCTAGCGGGGGGGAGGTACAATGAGCAGTTCTTC.

This clonotype has more than one count but fewer than ten. The chain has TRBV7-9 and TRBJ2-5, with D tentatively TRBD1 (6 bases). Germline V gene lookup returns CDR1 SEHNR and CDR2 FQNEAQ (reference sequence). There are 14 residues in the CDR3. V was cut by 6 bases and J by 7 bases, with 18 bases left in between. The CDR3 coding sequence is TGTGCCAGCAGTCTGCACCAGGGGCTCGGGACCCAGTACTTC. The encoded protein is CASSLHQGLGTQYF. The full variable domain, completed using reference TRBV7-9 and TRBJ2-5, is DTGVSQNPRHKITKRGQNVTFRCDPISEHNRLYWYRQTLGQGPEFLTYFQNEAQLEKSRLLSDRFSAERPKGSFSTLEIQRTEQGDSAMYLCASSLHQGLGTQYFGPGTRLLVL.

This clonotype was detected ten times or more. The chain joins TRBV28 to TRBJ1-4, with D possibly being TRBD1 (5 bases). The length of the CDR3 is 16 residues. Germline assignment: CDR1 MDHEN and CDR2 SYDVKM. Trimming shortened V by 2 bases and J by 2 bases, and 12 bases separated the two germline ends. CDR3 amino acids: CASSLPGQNTNEKLFF. CDR3 nucleotides: TGTGCCAGCAGTTTACCAGGGCAGAACACTAATGAAAAACTGTTTTTT.

The CDR3 protein is CASSLLGGSRGSPLHF. The CDR3 region has the DNA TGTGCCAGCAGTTTACTGGGGGGCTCGCGGGGGTCACCCCTCCACTTT. The chain recombines TRBV27 with TRBJ1-6; D is perhaps TRBD1 (6 bases). CDR1 is MNHEY and CDR2 is SMNVEV in the germline V gene (reference sequence). V lost 2 bases and J lost 10, with 18 bases in between. CDR3 length: 16 amino acids.

This clonotype was picked up many times. The chain carries TRBV20-1 and TRBJ1-2; 8 nucleotides match TRBD1. From germline, CDR1 is DFQATT and CDR2 SNEGSKA (reference sequence). V trimming: 6 bases; J trimming: 6 bases; junction bases outside the gene matches: 15. CDR3 size: 15 residues. CDR3 sequence: CSAPTYIDRGNGYTF. The CDR3 bases are TGCAGTGCCCCCACCTATATCGACAGGGGAAATGGCTACACCTTC.

This clonotype was recorded at least ten times. The V and J genes are TRBV28 and TRBJ1-2, with D hard to call. Germline assignment: CDR1 MDHEN and CDR2 SYDVKM. This CDR3 has 13 residues. V lost 6 bases to trimming and J lost 0 bases, with 8 bases between them. The CDR3 region has the DNA TGTGCCAGCAGATACACAGCTAACTATGGCTACACCTTC. Its protein product is CASRYTANYGYTF.

This chain uses TRBV5-5 with TRBJ2-2; no clear D. Germline values: CDR1 SGHKS, CDR2 YYEKEE (reference sequence). V lost 2 bases and J lost 6, with 8 bases in between. The CDR3 runs 13 residues. The CDR3 coding sequence is TGTGCCAGCAGCTTCTACAGTGCCGGGGAGCTGTTTTTT. Amino acids: CASSFYSAGELFF.

The chain uses TRBV15 and TRBJ2-3, with 8 nucleotides matching TRBD2. Unmatched junction bases numbered 11, after V lost 1 base and J lost 2 bases. In germline, CDR1 is LNHNV, CDR2 YYDKDF (reference sequence). CDR3 length: 18 residues. In DNA form, the CDR3 reads TGTGCCACCAGCAGAGGGTCCGGAGCGGGGGCCTTCACAGATACGCAGTATTTT. Translating it yields CATSRGSGAGAFTDTQYF.

The genes are TRBV7-3 and TRBJ2-1; the match to TRBD1 covers 8 bases. This CDR3 is 17 amino acids long. With 4 bases clipped from V and 2 bases from J, the junction kept 10 bases outside the gene matches. Germline lookup yields CDR1 SGHTA and CDR2 FQGTGA. The DNA of the CDR3 is TGTGCCAGCAGCTCAACCCTTCCGGGACAGGCCTACAATGAGCAGTTCTTC. Amino acids: CASSSTLPGQAYNEQFF.

The J gene is TRBJ1-1, the V gene TRBV20-1; 7 bases line up with TRBD1. V lost 3 bases to trimming and J lost 0 bases; unmatched junction nucleotides: 7. Germline CDR1 DFQATT, CDR2 SNEGSKA (reference sequence). The CDR3 spans 15 residues. In nucleotides, the CDR3 is TGCAGTGCTAGGACACGGGGACAGCTGAACACTGAAGCTTTCTTT. Encoded protein: CSARTRGQLNTEAFF.

At least ten counts were recorded for this clonotype. A read error may account for a junction end that differs from germline. The CDR3 sequence: CASSLSNTEAFF. The CDR3 DNA follows: TGCGCCAGCAGCTTATCGAACACTGAAGCTTTCTTT. The J gene is TRBJ1-1, the V gene TRBV7-9; D gene unclear. The CDR3 has 12 amino acids. The germline V gene encodes CDR1 SEHNR and CDR2 FQNEAQ (reference sequence).

This clonotype was counted ten times or more. The chain is built from TRBV5-1 and TRBJ2-3; 12 bases line up with TRBD2. The CDR3 consists of 17 residues. The V gene end was trimmed by 0 bases and the J gene end by 6 bases; junction bases not matched to a gene: 8. Germline CDR1 reads SGHRS; CDR2 reads YFSETQ. In DNA, the CDR3 is TGCGCCAGCAGCTTGGCCGCTAGCGGGGGGGCCTGGGATACGCAGTATTTT. Protein sequence: CASSLAASGGAWDTQYF.

The CDR3, as DNA: TGCAGTGCCACCTGGGGAGGGCAGGACACTGAAGCTTTCTTT. Translation: CSATWGGQDTEAFF. The chain employs TRBV20-1 and TRBJ1-1; D unclear. The V end was cut by 6 bases, the J end by 3 bases, with 17 bases between. Germline loops: CDR1 DFQATT, CDR2 SNEGSKA (reference sequence). The CDR3 is 14 residues long.

This clonotype was counted ten times or more. The chain combines TRBV18 with TRBJ2-5; D ambiguous. Trimming cost V 3 bases and J 2 bases, with 7 bases left between them. CDR3 length equals 13 residues. The V gene's germline CDR1 is KGHSH and CDR2 LQKENI. The CDR3 loop is CASSPAIQETQYF. The CDR3 DNA reads TGTGCCAGCTCACCGGCCATACAAGAGACCCAGTACTTC. The variable domain in full, completed from reference TRBV18 and TRBJ2-5, reads NAGVMQNPRHLVRRRGQEARLRCSPMKGHSHVYWYRQLPEEGLKFMVYLQKENIIDESGMPKERFSAEFPKEGPSILRIQQVVRGDSAAYFCASSPAIQETQYFGPGTRLLVL.

The V and J genes are TRBV28 and TRBJ1-4; possible D gene TRBD1, 6 bases. The CDR3 spans 15 residues. Germline loops: CDR1 MDHEN, CDR2 SYDVKM. Trimming shortened V by 4 bases and J by 6 bases, and 15 bases separated the two germline ends. The CDR3 sequence: CASSSPQGLYEKLFF. CDR3 nucleotide sequence: TGTGCCAGCAGTTCCCCACAGGGATTGTATGAAAAACTGTTTTTT.

The gene calls are TRBV24-1 and TRBJ2-5; tentatively, D is TRBD1 (6 bases). V dropped 0 bases and J dropped 5 bases, with 12 bases sitting between them. CDR1 is KGHDR and CDR2 is SFDVKD in the germline V gene. The CDR3 has 15 residues. The CDR3 reads CATSDLAGAGETQYF. CDR3 nucleotide sequence: TGTGCCACCAGTGATTTGGCAGGGGCTGGGGAGACCCAGTACTTC.